These T cell receptor beta chains were read from a single sample in a study of shared clonotypes between healthy human individuals. The repertoire was sequenced with immunoSEQ multiplex PCR; TCRdb's copy has only in-frame clones and lacks some. The table has 2 million to 2.5 million clones, nearly 97% seen once. The specimen sequenced was naive CD4+ T cells sorted from blood. Receptor source: a young man in good health. Each CDR3 is given without its conserved first and last residue. The order of the fields is J gene, V gene, CDR3 protein.

j_gene: TRBJ1-4
v_gene: TRBV7-8
CDR3aa: ASSLGNVVEKLF

j_gene: TRBJ2-3
v_gene: TRBV30
CDR3aa: AWDGATDTQY

j_gene: TRBJ2-3
v_gene: TRBV7-2
CDR3aa: ASSLSSSTDTQY

j_gene: TRBJ2-5
v_gene: TRBV7-6
CDR3aa: ASSLGTAQETQY

j_gene: TRBJ2-3
v_gene: TRBV5-4
CDR3aa: ASSLELAGGDTQY

j_gene: TRBJ1-1
v_gene: TRBV18
CDR3aa: ASSRGQGTEAF

j_gene: TRBJ2-3
v_gene: TRBV27
CDR3aa: ASSPTLAGIRTDTQY

j_gene: TRBJ2-1
v_gene: TRBV18
CDR3aa: ASSRLLAGGLIYNEQF

j_gene: TRBJ1-5
v_gene: TRBV9
CDR3aa: ASSVAGTGNQPQH

j_gene: TRBJ2-7
v_gene: TRBV29-1
CDR3aa: SVEDQTGTSRPYEQY

j_gene: TRBJ2-7
v_gene: TRBV7-6
CDR3aa: ASSSRTGALQSHYEQY

j_gene: TRBJ1-5
v_gene: TRBV25-1
CDR3aa: ASMNRGLNQPQH

j_gene: TRBJ1-1
v_gene: TRBV6-1
CDR3aa: ASRGTANTEAF

j_gene: TRBJ2-7
v_gene: TRBV30
CDR3aa: AWREDSPYEQY

j_gene: TRBJ2-7
v_gene: TRBV11-1
CDR3aa: ASSSRDRVEQY

j_gene: TRBJ2-5
v_gene: TRBV5-6
CDR3aa: ASSLVYRGLETQY

j_gene: TRBJ2-2
v_gene: TRBV5-1
CDR3aa: ASSARDRATIGELF

j_gene: TRBJ2-3
v_gene: TRBV5-1
CDR3aa: ASNLGGSTDTQY

j_gene: TRBJ2-3
v_gene: TRBV25-1
CDR3aa: ASRISGSKTDTQY

j_gene: TRBJ2-2
v_gene: TRBV25-1
CDR3aa: ASSAPGELF

j_gene: TRBJ2-4
v_gene: TRBV30
CDR3aa: AWSPRVRELAKNIQY

j_gene: TRBJ1-5
v_gene: TRBV7-2
CDR3aa: ASSLLGGDQPQH

j_gene: TRBJ2-1
v_gene: TRBV9
CDR3aa: ASSVGSFSINEQF

j_gene: TRBJ2-2
v_gene: TRBV7-7
CDR3aa: ASSFSENTGELF

j_gene: TRBJ2-5
v_gene: TRBV12-5
CDR3aa: ASGTDSQAEHGTQY

j_gene: TRBJ1-4
v_gene: TRBV28
CDR3aa: ASSFPGGNEKLF

j_gene: TRBJ2-7
v_gene: TRBV6-5
CDR3aa: ASSFSSGTPREQY

j_gene: TRBJ2-1
v_gene: TRBV7-9
CDR3aa: ASSSWTSGRISYNEQF

j_gene: TRBJ2-7
v_gene: TRBV19
CDR3aa: ASSTDRGPYEQY

j_gene: TRBJ2-3
v_gene: TRBV10-3
CDR3aa: ATTGGGTDTQY

j_gene: TRBJ2-3
v_gene: TRBV2
CDR3aa: ASNGQGLTDTQY

j_gene: TRBJ1-2
v_gene: TRBV5-1
CDR3aa: ASSFGGAEGYT

j_gene: TRBJ2-7
v_gene: TRBV9
CDR3aa: ASSPGVGYEQY

j_gene: TRBJ2-5
v_gene: TRBV2
CDR3aa: ASSEGRYQETQY

j_gene: TRBJ2-1
v_gene: TRBV9
CDR3aa: ASSVGPAGSYNEQF

j_gene: TRBJ2-2
v_gene: TRBV29-1
CDR3aa: SVGGFNTGELF

j_gene: TRBJ2-5
v_gene: TRBV5-6
CDR3aa: ASSPLGQTNKETQY

j_gene: TRBJ2-5
v_gene: TRBV29-1
CDR3aa: SVVGRVDRETQY

j_gene: TRBJ2-7
v_gene: TRBV7-9
CDR3aa: ASSFGTADEQY

j_gene: TRBJ1-2
v_gene: TRBV28
CDR3aa: ASSPPTGEYGYT

j_gene: TRBJ2-1
v_gene: TRBV5-1
CDR3aa: ASSLSGSSYNEQF

j_gene: TRBJ2-5
v_gene: TRBV2
CDR3aa: ASKPGGVGEETQY